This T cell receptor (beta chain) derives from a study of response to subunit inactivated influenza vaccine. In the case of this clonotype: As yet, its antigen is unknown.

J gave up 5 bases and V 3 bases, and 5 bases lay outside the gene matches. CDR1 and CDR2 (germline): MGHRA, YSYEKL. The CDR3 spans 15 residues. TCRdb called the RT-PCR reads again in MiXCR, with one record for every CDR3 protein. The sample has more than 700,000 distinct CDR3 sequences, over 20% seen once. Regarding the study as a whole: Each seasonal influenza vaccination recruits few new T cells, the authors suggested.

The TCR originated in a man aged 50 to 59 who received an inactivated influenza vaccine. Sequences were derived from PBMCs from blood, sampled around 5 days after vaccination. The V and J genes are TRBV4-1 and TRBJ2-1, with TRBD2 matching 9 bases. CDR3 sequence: CASSHLGLADNEQFF. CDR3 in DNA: TGCGCCAGCAGCCACCTGGGACTAGCAGACAATGAGCAGTTCTTC.